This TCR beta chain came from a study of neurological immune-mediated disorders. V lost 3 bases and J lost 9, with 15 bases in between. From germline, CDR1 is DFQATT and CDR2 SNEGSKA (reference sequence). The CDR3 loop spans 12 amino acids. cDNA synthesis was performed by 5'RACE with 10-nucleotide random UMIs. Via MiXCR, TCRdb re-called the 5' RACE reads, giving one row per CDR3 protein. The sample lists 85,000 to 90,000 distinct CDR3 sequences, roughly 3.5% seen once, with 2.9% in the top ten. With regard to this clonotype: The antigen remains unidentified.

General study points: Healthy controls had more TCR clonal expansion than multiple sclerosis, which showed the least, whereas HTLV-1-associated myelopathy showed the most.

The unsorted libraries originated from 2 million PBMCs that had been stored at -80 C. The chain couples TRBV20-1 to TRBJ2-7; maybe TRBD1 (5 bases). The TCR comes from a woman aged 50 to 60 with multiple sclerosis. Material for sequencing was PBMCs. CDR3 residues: CSASEPQVGQYF. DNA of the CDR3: TGCAGTGCTAGTGAGCCACAGGTCGGGCAGTACTTC.